This T cell receptor (beta chain) originates from a study of long-term antiretroviral therapy in people with HIV. Study-wide points: Participants lacked recorded data on ART adherence, viral resistance or therapy changes. Repertoire composition at all time points was dominated by clones that had expanded before ART. Compared with controls, HIV repertoires showed narrower CDR3 length ranges.

The libraries were made with immunoSEQ v3.0 at survey level. The method was immunoSEQ multiplex PCR; TCRdb's version includes in-frame clones alone and lacks a portion of them. The table lists about 24,000 clones, about nine tenths of them singletons. This clone occurred a few times. Antigen specificity is unknown. The ends were cut back, 2 bases at V and 4 bases at J, with 9 bases in the middle. CDR3 length: 13 residues. Germline V gene lookup returns CDR1 GTSNPN and CDR2 SVGIG (reference sequence). The clonotype originates from a woman in her 30s with HIV. The starting material was unsorted PBMCs, obtained 1.8 years before starting antiretroviral therapy. The chain links TRBV30 to TRBJ1-5; maybe TRBD1 (6 bases). The CDR3 DNA reads TGTGCCTGGAGTTCTGGACAGAATCAGCCCCAGCATTTT. Translated, it gives CAWSSGQNQPQHF. Variable domain in full (rest from reference TRBV30 and TRBJ1-5): SQTIHQWPATLVQPVGSPLSLECTVEGTSNPNLYWYRQAAGRGLQLLFYSVGIGQISSEVPQNLSASRPQDRQFILSSKKLLLSDSGFYLCAWSSGQNQPQHFGDGTRLSIL.